What follows are 11 T cell receptor beta chains derived from one specimen sequenced in a study of blood T cell repertoires in COVID-19. Some clones are missing from TCRdb's copy, which holds only in-frame ones; the method was immunoSEQ multiplex PCR. The sample lists around 100,000 clones; 80% to 90% were seen once. What was sequenced was peripheral blood. The receptors derive from a woman older than 75 with acute or convalescent COVID-19.

V gene TRBV18 combines with J gene TRBJ2-2; no definite D call. V lost 1 base and J lost 5, with 17 bases in between. The length of the CDR3 is 17 residues. The germline gives CDR1 KGHSH, CDR2 LQKENI. The CDR3: CASSPQLGASGTGELFF. CDR3 nucleotides: TGTGCCAGCTCACCACAGCTGGGTGCCTCCGGGACCGGGGAGCTGTTTTTT.

This clone was seen a single time. The chain is built from TRBV11-2 and TRBJ2-2, with TRBD2 as a possible D gene (6 bases). The V end was cut by 2 bases, the J end by 8 bases, with 18 bases between. The CDR3 has 16 residues. Germline V CDR1 and CDR2: SGHAT, FQNNGV. The CDR3 here is CASSLNRDSLGGELFF. CDR3 in DNA: TGTGCCAGCAGCTTAAACCGGGACTCCCTTGGTGGGGAGCTGTTTTTT.

The J gene is TRBJ2-1, the V gene TRBV29-1; D perhaps matches TRBD2 (6 bases). The CDR3 covers 13 residues. V shed 1 base and J shed 13 bases, with 17 bases lying between them. Germline CDR1 SQVTM, CDR2 ANQGSEA. The DNA of the CDR3 is TGCAGCGTTGAAGTGGCGGCGGGGACCTTCCAGTTCTTC. It translates to CSVEVAAGTFQFF.

The CDR3 region is CASSEWAGIETQYF. The CDR3 DNA is TGTGCCAGCAGTGAATGGGCTGGTATTGAGACCCAGTACTTC. The chain has TRBV6-1 and TRBJ2-5; D remains ambiguous. The V gene's germline CDR1 is MNHNS and CDR2 SASEGT. The V end was cut by 2 bases, the J end by 5 bases, with 12 bases between. This CDR3 has 14 residues.

The rearrangement joins TRBV10-3 to TRBJ2-4, with TRBD1 as a possible D gene (6 bases). V shed 3 bases and J shed 0 bases, with 18 bases lying between them. Germline V gives CDR1 ENHRY, CDR2 SYGVKD. The CDR3 spans 18 residues. CDR3 nucleotides: TGTGCCATCAGTGACGAGGGGGACGCATCAATAGCCAAAAACATTCAGTACTTC. Amino acid sequence: CAISDEGDASIAKNIQYF.

Details on this clone: Additional DNA sequences in this sample encode the identical CDR3. The CDR3 DNA reads TGTGCCAGCAGCGAGGACAGGAACACTGAAGCTTTCTTT. Its translation: CASSEDRNTEAFF. The chain recombines TRBV7-8 with TRBJ1-1; the D gene is possibly TRBD1 (6 bases). The CDR3 runs to 13 residues. Germline V gives CDR1 SGHVS, CDR2 FQNEAQ. Trimming stripped 5 bases from V and 1 base from J, with 8 bases between.

Judged by abundance, this clone is medium-sized. This sequence joins TRBV14 and TRBJ2-6, with D tentatively TRBD2 (5 bases). The CDR3 consists of 15 residues. V lost 4 bases and J 3 bases, leaving 10 bases between the germline ends. Germline V gene sequence: CDR1 SGHDN, CDR2 FVKESK. For the CDR3, the DNA is TGTGCCAGCAGCCGAAACCGGGGTGGGGCCAACGTCCTGACTTTC. It is translated as CASSRNRGGANVLTF.

This chain connects TRBV5-8 to TRBJ2-2; TRBD2 is a possible D gene (6 bases). In germline, CDR1 is SGHTS, CDR2 YDEGEE. There are 16 residues in the CDR3. The V gene lost 4 bases and the J gene lost 4 bases, with 17 bases spanning the gap. CDR3 region: CASSRFGSGRTGELFF. The CDR3 DNA reads as TGTGCCAGCAGCAGATTTGGGAGCGGGCGCACCGGGGAGCTGTTTTTT.

The rearrangement links TRBV6-5 to TRBJ1-2; TRBD1 might be the D (5 bases). Germline CDR1 reads MNHEY; CDR2 reads SVGAGI. The CDR3 consists of 15 residues. Trimming stripped 0 bases from V and 7 bases from J, with 15 bases between. The CDR3 coding sequence is TGTGCCAGCAGTTACTCGACCAGGGAATATGGTGGCTACACCTTC. Translation: CASSYSTREYGGYTF.

The rearrangement joins TRBV5-1 to TRBJ2-7; tentatively, D is TRBD2 (6 bases). This CDR3 is 16 amino acids long. Per the germline V gene, CDR1 is SGHRS and CDR2 is YFSETQ. Trimming removed 4 bases from V and 0 bases from J, with 17 bases in between. The CDR3 region is CASSRGTSMSSYEQYF. As DNA, the CDR3 is TGCGCCAGCAGCCGAGGGACTTCAATGAGCTCCTACGAGCAGTACTTC.

The J gene is TRBJ2-7, the V gene TRBV5-1; no reliable D call. Germline values: CDR1 SGHRS, CDR2 YFSETQ. The CDR3 is 15 amino acids. Trimming shortened V by 0 bases and J by 2 bases, and 12 bases separated the two germline ends. The CDR3: CASSLDATATYEQYF. The CDR3 nucleotides read TGCGCCAGCAGCTTGGACGCGACTGCCACCTACGAGCAGTACTTC.